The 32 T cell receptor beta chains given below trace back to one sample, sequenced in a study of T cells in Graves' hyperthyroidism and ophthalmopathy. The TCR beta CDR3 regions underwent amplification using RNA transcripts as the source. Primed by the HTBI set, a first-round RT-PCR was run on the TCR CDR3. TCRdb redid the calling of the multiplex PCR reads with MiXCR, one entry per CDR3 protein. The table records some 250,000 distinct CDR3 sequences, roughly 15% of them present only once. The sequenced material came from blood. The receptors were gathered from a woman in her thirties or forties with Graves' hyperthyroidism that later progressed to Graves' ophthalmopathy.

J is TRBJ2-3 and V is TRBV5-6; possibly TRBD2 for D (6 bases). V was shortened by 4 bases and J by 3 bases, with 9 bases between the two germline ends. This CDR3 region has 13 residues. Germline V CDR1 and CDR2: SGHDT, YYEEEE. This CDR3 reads CASSGGLTDTQYF. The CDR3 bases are TGTGCCAGCAGCGGGGGACTGACAGATACGCAGTATTTT.

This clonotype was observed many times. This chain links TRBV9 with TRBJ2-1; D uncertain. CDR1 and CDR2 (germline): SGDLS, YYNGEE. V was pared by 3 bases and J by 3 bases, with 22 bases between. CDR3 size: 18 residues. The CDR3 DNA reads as TGTGCCAGCAGCGAGGGTAGGGATAGCATTTCTTACTACAATGAGCAGTTCTTC. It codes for CASSEGRDSISYYNEQFF.

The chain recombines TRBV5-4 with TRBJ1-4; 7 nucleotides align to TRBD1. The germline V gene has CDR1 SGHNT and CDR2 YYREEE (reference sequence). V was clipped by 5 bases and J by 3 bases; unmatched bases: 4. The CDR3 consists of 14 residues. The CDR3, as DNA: TGTGCCAGCAGTCGGGACAGAGCTAATGAAAAACTGTTTTTT. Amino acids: CASSRDRANEKLFF.

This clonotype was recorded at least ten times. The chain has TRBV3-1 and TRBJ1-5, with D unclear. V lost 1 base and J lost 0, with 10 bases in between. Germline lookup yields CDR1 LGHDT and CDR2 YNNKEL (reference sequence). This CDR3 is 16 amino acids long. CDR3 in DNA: TGTGCCAGCAGCCAAGGTGGGTTCTATAGCAATCAGCCCCAGCATTTT. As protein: CASSQGGFYSNQPQHF.

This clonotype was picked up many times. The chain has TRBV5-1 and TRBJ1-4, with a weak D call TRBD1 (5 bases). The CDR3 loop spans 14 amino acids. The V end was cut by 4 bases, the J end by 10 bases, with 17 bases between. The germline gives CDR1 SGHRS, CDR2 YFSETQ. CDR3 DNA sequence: TGCGCCAGCAGCACCCCGGACGGTGGGGGAAAACTGTTTTTT. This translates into CASSTPDGGGKLFF.

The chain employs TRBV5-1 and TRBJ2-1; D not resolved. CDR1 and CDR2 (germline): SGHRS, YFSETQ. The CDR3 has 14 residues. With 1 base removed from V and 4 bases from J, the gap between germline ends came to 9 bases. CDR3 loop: CASSLPPPYNEQFF. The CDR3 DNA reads TGCGCCAGCAGCTTGCCCCCGCCATACAATGAGCAGTTCTTC.

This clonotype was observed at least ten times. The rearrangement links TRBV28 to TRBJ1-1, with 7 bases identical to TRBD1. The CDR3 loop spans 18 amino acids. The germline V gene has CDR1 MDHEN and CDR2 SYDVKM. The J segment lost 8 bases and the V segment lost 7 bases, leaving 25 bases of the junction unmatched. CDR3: CASKRDFWEGQPKAEAFF. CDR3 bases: TGTGCCAGCAAGCGGGATTTTTGGGAGGGACAGCCCAAAGCGGAAGCTTTCTTT.

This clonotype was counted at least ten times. The CDR3 loop reads CASSYSGVPGANTGELFF. The DNA of the CDR3 is TGTGCCAGCAGTTACTCCGGCGTTCCGGGAGCGAACACCGGGGAGCTGTTTTTT. V is TRBV6-5 and J is TRBJ2-2, with a weak D call TRBD2 (6 bases). Germline values: CDR1 MNHEY, CDR2 SVGAGI. This CDR3 has 18 residues. Trimming cost V 0 bases and J 0 bases, with 14 bases left between them.

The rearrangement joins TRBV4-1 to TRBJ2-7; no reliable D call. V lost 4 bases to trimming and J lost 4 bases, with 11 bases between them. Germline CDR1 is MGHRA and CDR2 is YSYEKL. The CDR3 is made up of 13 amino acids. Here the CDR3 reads CASSLLKGYEQYF. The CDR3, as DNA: TGCGCCAGCAGCCTCCTTAAAGGGTACGAGCAGTACTTC.

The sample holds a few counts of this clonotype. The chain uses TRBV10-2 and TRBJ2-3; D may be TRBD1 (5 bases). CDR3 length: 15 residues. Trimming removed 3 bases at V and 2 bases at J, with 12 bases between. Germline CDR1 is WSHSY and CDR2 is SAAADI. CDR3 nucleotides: TGCGCCAGCAGTGATTTCCTGGACACCACAGATACGCAGTATTTT. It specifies CASSDFLDTTDTQYF.

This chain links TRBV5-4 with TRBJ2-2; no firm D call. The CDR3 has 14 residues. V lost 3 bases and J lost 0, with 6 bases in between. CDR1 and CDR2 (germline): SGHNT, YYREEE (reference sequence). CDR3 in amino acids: CASSSTANTGELFF. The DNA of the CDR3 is TGTGCCAGCAGCTCAACAGCGAACACCGGGGAGCTGTTTTTT.

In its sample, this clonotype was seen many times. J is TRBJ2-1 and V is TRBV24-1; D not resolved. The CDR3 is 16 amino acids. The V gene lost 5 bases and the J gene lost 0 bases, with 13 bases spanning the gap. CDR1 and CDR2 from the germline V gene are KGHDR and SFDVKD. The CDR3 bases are TGTGCCACCAGTGCCCTAGGAGCGAGCTCCTACAATGAGCAGTTCTTC. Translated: CATSALGASSYNEQFF.

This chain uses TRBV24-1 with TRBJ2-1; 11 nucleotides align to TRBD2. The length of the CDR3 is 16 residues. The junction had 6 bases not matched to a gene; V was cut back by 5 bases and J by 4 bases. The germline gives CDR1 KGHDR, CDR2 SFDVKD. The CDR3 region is CATSGVVAGGYNEQFF. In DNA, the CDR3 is TGTGCCACCAGTGGAGTGGTAGCGGGAGGGTACAATGAGCAGTTCTTC.

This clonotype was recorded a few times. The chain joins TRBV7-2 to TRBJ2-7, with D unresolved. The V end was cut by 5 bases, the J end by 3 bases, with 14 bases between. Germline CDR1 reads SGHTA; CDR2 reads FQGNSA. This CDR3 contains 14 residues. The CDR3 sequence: CASSPEARVYEQYF. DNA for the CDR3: TGTGCCAGCAGCCCCGAGGCTAGAGTCTACGAGCAGTACTTC.

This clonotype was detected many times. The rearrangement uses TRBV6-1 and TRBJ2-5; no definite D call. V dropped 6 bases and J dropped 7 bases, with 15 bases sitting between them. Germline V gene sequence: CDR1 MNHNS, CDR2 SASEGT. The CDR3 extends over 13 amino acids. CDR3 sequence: CASSLGLMVTQYF. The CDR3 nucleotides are TGTGCCAGCAGCCTCGGTTTAATGGTGACCCAGTACTTC.

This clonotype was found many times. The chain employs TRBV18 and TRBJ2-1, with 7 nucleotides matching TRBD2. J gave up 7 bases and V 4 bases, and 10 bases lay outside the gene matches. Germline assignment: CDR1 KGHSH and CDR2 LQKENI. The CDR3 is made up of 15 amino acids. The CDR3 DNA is TGTGCCAGCTCACTTTCCGGGACTACTTTTAATGAGCAGTTCTTC. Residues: CASSLSGTTFNEQFF. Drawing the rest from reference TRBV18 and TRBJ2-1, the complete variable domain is NAGVMQNPRHLVRRRGQEARLRCSPMKGHSHVYWYRQLPEEGLKFMVYLQKENIIDESGMPKERFSAEFPKEGPSILRIQQVVRGDSAAYFCASSLSGTTFNEQFFGPGTRLTVL.

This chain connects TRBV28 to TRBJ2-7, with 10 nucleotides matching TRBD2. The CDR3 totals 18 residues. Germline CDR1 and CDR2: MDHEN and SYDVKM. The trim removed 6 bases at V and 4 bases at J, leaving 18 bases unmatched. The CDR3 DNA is TGTGCCAGCAGCGTTACCGCTAGCGGGAGATCTGTGTGGTACGAGCAGTACTTC. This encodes CASSVTASGRSVWYEQYF.

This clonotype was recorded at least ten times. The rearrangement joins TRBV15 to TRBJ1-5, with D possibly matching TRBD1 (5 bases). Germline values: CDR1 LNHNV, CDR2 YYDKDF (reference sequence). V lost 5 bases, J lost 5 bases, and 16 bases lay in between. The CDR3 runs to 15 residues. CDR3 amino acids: CATSEMGRGDQPQHF. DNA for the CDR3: TGTGCCACCAGCGAAATGGGACGGGGGGATCAGCCCCAGCATTTT.

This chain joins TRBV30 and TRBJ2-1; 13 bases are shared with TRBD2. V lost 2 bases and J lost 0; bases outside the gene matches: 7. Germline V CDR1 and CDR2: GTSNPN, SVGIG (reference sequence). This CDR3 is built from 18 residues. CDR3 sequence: CAWSSELAGGTSYNEQFF. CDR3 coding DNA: TGTGCCTGGAGTAGTGAACTAGCGGGAGGGACCTCCTACAATGAGCAGTTCTTC.

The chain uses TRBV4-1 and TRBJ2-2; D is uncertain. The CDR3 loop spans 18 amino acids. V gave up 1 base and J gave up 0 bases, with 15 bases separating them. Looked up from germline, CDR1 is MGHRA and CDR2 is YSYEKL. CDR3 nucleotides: TGCGCCAGCAGCCAAGGACTGGCAGAATTTACGAACACCGGGGAGCTGTTTTTT. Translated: CASSQGLAEFTNTGELFF.

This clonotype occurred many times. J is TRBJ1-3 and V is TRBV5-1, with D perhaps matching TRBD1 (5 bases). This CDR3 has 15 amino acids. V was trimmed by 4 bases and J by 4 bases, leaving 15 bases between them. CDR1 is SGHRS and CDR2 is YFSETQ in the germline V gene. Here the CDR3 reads CASSLDSSYGNTIYF. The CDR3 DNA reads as TGCGCCAGCAGCCTAGACAGTTCTTACGGAAACACCATATATTTT.

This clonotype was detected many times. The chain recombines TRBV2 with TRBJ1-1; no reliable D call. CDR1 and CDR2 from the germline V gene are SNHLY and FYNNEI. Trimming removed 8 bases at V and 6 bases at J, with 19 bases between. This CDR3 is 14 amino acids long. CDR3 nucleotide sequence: TGTGCCAGCGTCGGAAGGGTCGTGTCCTCTGAAGCTTTCTTT. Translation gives CASVGRVVSSEAFF.

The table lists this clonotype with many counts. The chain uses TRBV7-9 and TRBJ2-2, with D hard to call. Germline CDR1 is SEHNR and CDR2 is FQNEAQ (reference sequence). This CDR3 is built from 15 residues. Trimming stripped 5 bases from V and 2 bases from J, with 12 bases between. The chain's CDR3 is CASSQALDNTGELFF. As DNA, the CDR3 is TGTGCCAGCAGCCAAGCCTTGGACAACACCGGGGAGCTGTTTTTT.

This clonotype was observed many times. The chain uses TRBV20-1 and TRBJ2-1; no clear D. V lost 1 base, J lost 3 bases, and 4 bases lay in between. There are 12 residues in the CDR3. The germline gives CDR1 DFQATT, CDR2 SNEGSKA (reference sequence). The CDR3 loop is CSARGGYNEQFF. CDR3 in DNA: TGCAGTGCTAGAGGCGGCTACAATGAGCAGTTCTTC.

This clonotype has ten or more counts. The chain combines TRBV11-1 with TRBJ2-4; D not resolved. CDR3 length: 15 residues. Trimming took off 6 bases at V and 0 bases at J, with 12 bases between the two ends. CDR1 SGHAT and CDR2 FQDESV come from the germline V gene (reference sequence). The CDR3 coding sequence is TGTGCCAGCAGATCTCGGACGGGAGCCAAAAACATTCAGTACTTC. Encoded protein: CASRSRTGAKNIQYF.

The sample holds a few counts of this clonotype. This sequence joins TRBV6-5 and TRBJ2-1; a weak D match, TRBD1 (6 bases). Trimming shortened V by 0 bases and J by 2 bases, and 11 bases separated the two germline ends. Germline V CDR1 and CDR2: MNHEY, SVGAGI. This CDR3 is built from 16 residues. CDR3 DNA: TGTGCCAGCAGTTACTCGATAAGGACAGCCTACAATGAGCAGTTCTTC. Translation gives CASSYSIRTAYNEQFF.

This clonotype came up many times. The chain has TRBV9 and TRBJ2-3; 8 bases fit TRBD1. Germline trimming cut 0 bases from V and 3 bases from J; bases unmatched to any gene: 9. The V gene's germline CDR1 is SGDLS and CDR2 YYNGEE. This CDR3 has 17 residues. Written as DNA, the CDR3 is TGTGCCAGCAGCGTAGCTACAGGGGGAGCAAGAACAGATACGCAGTATTTT. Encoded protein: CASSVATGGARTDTQYF.

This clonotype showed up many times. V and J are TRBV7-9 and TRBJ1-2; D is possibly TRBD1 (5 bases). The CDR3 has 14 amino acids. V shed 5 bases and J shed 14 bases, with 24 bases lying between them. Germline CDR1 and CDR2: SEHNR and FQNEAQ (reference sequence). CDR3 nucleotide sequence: TGTGCCAGCAGCCCGACTGGGCGGGGGGAGGCTACGACCTTC. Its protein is CASSPTGRGEATTF.

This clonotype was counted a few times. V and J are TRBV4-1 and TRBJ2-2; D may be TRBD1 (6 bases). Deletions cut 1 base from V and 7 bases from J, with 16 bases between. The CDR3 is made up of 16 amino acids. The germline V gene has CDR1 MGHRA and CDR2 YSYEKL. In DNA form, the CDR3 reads TGCGCCAGCAGCCAAGTCGGTACTAGAGGGGGCGGGGAGCTGTTTTTT. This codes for CASSQVGTRGGGELFF.

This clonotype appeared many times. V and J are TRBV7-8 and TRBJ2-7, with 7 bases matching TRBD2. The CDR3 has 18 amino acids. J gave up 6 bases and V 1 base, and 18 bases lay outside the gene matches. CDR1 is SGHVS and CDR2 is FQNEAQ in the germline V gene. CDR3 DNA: TGTGCCAGCAGCTTAGTTCGTCCCTCCGGGCCTGGGGAGGGCGAGCAGTACTTC. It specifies CASSLVRPSGPGEGEQYF.

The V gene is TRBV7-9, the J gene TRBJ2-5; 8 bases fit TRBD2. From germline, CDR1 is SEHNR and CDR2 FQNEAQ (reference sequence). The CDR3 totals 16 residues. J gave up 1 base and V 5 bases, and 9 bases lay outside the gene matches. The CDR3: CASSVLSGRLQETQYF. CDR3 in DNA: TGTGCCAGCAGCGTTTTGAGCGGGAGACTCCAAGAGACCCAGTACTTC.

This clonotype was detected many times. The CDR3 sequence: CSARWPPSNTDTQYF. For the CDR3, the DNA is TGCAGTGCTAGATGGCCGCCATCTAACACAGATACGCAGTATTTT. The genes are TRBV20-1 and TRBJ2-3; D is uncertain. V lost 2 bases to trimming and J lost 2 bases, with 14 bases between them. CDR3 length: 15 amino acids. Germline V lookup: CDR1 DFQATT, CDR2 SNEGSKA (reference sequence).